The 13 T cell receptor beta chains reported below all come from one sample, sequenced in a study of patients and donors after allogeneic stem cell transplantation. TCRdb fed the RT-PCR reads into MiXCR, producing one record per CDR3 protein. The data contain some 960,000 distinct CDR3 sequences, roughly 18% of them seen just once; the ten biggest clones take up roughly 6%. Sequencing input: blood, either unsorted or a sorted T cell fraction (not recorded which). The source of these receptors is a human donor who was either an allogeneic HSCT recipient or a stem cell or donor lymphocyte infusion donor (not recorded which). It is not recorded whose cells these are; they may come from a transplant donor.

There are many counts of this clonotype. CDR3 nucleotide sequence: TGTGCCAGCAACCCAGGGGTCCCCATGAACACTGAAGCTTTCTTT. Protein sequence: CASNPGVPMNTEAFF. The V gene is TRBV12-3 or TRBV12-4, the J gene TRBJ1-1, with D possibly matching TRBD1 (6 bases). The CDR3 covers 15 residues. Deletions cut 7 bases from V and 0 bases from J, with 15 bases between.

The chain uses TRBV20-1 and TRBJ2-1; D gene ambiguous. CDR1 DFQATT and CDR2 SNEGSKA come from the germline V gene (reference sequence). The V and J ends lost 2 bases and 8 bases respectively, with 7 bases between them. CDR3 size: 11 residues. DNA of the CDR3: TGCAGTGCTAGACTCGCTTATGAGCAGTTCTTC. Translation gives CSARLAYEQFF.

The genes are TRBV4-3 and TRBJ2-1; D uncertain. The CDR3 extends over 17 amino acids. Per germline, CDR1 LGHNA and CDR2 YSLEER. Trimming removed 0 bases at V and 6 bases at J, with 18 bases between. Here the CDR3 reads CASSQDPPHSAVNEQFF. The CDR3 DNA follows: TGCGCCAGCAGCCAAGACCCACCACATTCCGCGGTCAATGAGCAGTTCTTC.

The rearrangement links TRBV6-2 or TRBV6-3 to TRBJ2-3; D is perhaps TRBD1 (6 bases). Germline loops: CDR1 MNHEY, CDR2 SVGEGT. The CDR3 runs to 15 residues. Trimming took off 4 bases at V and 2 bases at J, with 13 bases between the two ends. This CDR3 is CASSWARGPTDTQYF. Here the CDR3 DNA reads TGTGCCAGCAGTTGGGCCAGGGGCCCCACAGATACGCAGTATTTT.

The chain is built from TRBV29-1 and TRBJ2-2; unclear D gene. V lost 4 bases to trimming and J lost 5 bases, with 17 bases between them. CDR3 size: 15 residues. Germline V gives CDR1 SQVTM, CDR2 ANQGSEA. The CDR3 region has the DNA TGCAGCGTTGGTTATGGAATTTGGGGAACCGGGGAGCTGTTTTTT. This sequence encodes CSVGYGIWGTGELFF.

V and J are TRBV5-1 and TRBJ2-3, with 12 bases lining up with TRBD2. There are 17 residues in the CDR3. V lost 0 bases and J lost 6; bases outside the gene matches: 8. Germline values: CDR1 SGHRS, CDR2 YFSETQ. CDR3 DNA: TGCGCCAGCAGCTTGGAGGCTAGCGGGGGGGCCGGTGATACGCAGTATTTT. This sequence encodes CASSLEASGGAGDTQYF. The full variable domain, its missing parts supplied by reference TRBV5-1 and TRBJ2-3, is KAGVTQTPRYLIKTRGQQVTLSCSPISGHRSVSWYQQTPGQGLQFLFEYFSETQRNKGNFPGRFSGRQFSNSRSEMNVSTLELGDSALYLCASSLEASGGAGDTQYFGPGTRLTVL.

This clonotype was detected only a few times. The chain couples TRBV4-3 to TRBJ1-4; D is unresolved. Looked up from germline, CDR1 is LGHNA and CDR2 is YSLEER. Trimming cost V 0 bases and J 7 bases, with 21 bases left between them. CDR3 length equals 18 residues. DNA of the CDR3: TGCGCCAGCAGCCAAGATCCGACTCTGGAAGGTTTTGGTGAAAAACTGTTTTTT. Its protein is CASSQDPTLEGFGEKLFF.

The chain links TRBV12-3 or TRBV12-4 to TRBJ2-7; D is unresolved. V was pared by 3 bases and J by 6 bases, with 12 bases between. The CDR3 extends over 13 amino acids. The chain's CDR3 is CASSFPGRLEQYF. The CDR3 nucleotides read TGTGCCAGCAGTTTCCCCGGAAGGCTCGAGCAGTACTTC.

The chain has TRBV24-1 and TRBJ2-7; D unclear. CDR1 and CDR2 (germline): KGHDR, SFDVKD. The CDR3 consists of 15 residues. Trimming took off 4 bases at V and 6 bases at J, with 18 bases between the two ends. CDR3 sequence reads: CATSDPGVRSGEQYF. In DNA form, the CDR3 reads TGTGCCACCAGTGACCCGGGCGTCAGGTCAGGCGAGCAGTACTTC.

In this sample, this clonotype turned up a few times. V is TRBV5-6 and J is TRBJ2-7; tentative D call: TRBD1 (5 bases). CDR1 SGHDT and CDR2 YYEEEE come from the germline V gene. Trimming stripped 3 bases from V and 3 bases from J, with 13 bases between. The CDR3 is 14 amino acids. As DNA, the CDR3 is TGTGCCAGCAGCTCCGGAGACAGCCTCTACGAGCAGTACTTC. It yields the protein CASSSGDSLYEQYF.

The V gene is TRBV5-3, the J gene TRBJ2-3, with TRBD1 identical over 9 bases. TRBV5-3 belongs to the ORF category, with a function that is uncertain. Germline trimming cut 5 bases from V and 1 base from J; bases unmatched to any gene: 11. This CDR3 has 17 residues. The CDR3, as DNA: TGTGCCAGAAGTACTAATTCGGGACAGGGAGGCACAGATACGCAGTATTTT. This translates into CARSTNSGQGGTDTQYF.

This clonotype was seen a handful of times. V usage is TRBV21-1 and J usage is TRBJ2-2. TRBV21-1 represents a pseudogene. This CDR3 comprises 15 residues. CDR3 sequence reads: CASSKGMGNTGELFF. The CDR3, as DNA: TGTGCCAGCAGCAAAGGAATGGGGAACACCGGGGAGCTGTTTTTT.

The chain carries TRBV7-2 and TRBJ1-5, with TRBD1 as a possible D gene (5 bases). The germline gives CDR1 SGHTA, CDR2 FQGNSA. CDR3 length equals 15 residues. The V gene lost 0 bases and the J gene lost 7 bases, with 13 bases spanning the gap. This CDR3 is CASSLASRADQPQHF. CDR3 sequence (DNA): TGTGCCAGCAGCTTAGCGTCCAGGGCGGACCAGCCCCAGCATTTT.